This paragraph covers one T cell receptor (beta chain) sequence. Its specificity is unknown. The PCR used 60 Vbeta and 13 Jbeta primers. Profiled with immunoSEQ multiplex PCR; TCRdb holds only in-frame clones, not every one. The sample consists of about 190,000 clones, 79% of them appearing once. The sample belongs to a study of cytomegalovirus exposure and HLA in healthy donors. Study-wide points: Accounts indicate the classifier identified cytomegalovirus status with strong specificity and sensitivity. An Asian-associated ancestry cluster reportedly showed fewer N-insertions than the approximately 670-donor mean in a later analysis. In a later analysis, 16,951 TCR beta sequences were associated with HLA alleles at 0.05 false discovery rate.

The germline V gene has CDR1 SEHNR and CDR2 FQNEAQ (reference sequence). This CDR3 spans 14 amino acids. The V and J ends lost 5 bases and 2 bases respectively, with 9 bases between them. This clonotype was obtained from a woman between 18 and 29 years old in good health and CMV-seronegative. The chain links TRBV7-9 to TRBJ2-2, with D hard to call. The sample was PBMCs. The CDR3 is CASSATRNTGELFF. The CDR3 DNA follows: TGTGCCAGCAGCGCAACGAGAAACACCGGGGAGCTGTTTTTT.